This T cell receptor (beta chain) comes out of a study of T cells in Graves' hyperthyroidism and ophthalmopathy. General study findings and limits: Stable hyperthyroidism was told apart from ophthalmopathy by a model built on 13 V-J features.

Amplified TCR beta CDR3 regions derived from RNA transcripts. RT-PCR in the first round (using the HTBI primer set) targeted the TCR CDR3. TCRdb used MiXCR to reprocess the multiplex PCR reads, holding one entry per CDR3 protein. The sample yields about 46,000 distinct CDR3 sequences, around 49% seen once. V dropped 5 bases and J dropped 5 bases, with 10 bases sitting between them. The length of the CDR3 is 12 residues. CDR1 is SGHVS and CDR2 is FNYEAQ in the germline V gene. Patients counted as stable if ophthalmopathy did not develop within 18 months. Patients aged 18 to 65 had newly diagnosed hyperthyroidism that had lasted under 2 months. Lactation, pregnancy, other autoimmune disease or uncontrolled infection led to exclusion of patients. On this clonotype itself: What it binds is not known.

V and J are TRBV7-6 and TRBJ2-7; a weak D match, TRBD2 (5 bases). The clonotype comes from a woman in her forties or fifties with Graves' hyperthyroidism. The sequenced sample consisted of peripheral blood or thyroid tissue (not recorded which). The CDR3 DNA reads TGTGCCAGCAGCCCGAGGGATGACGAGCAGTACTTC. Translation gives CASSPRDDEQYF. Full variable domain (rest looked up from reference TRBV7-6 and TRBJ2-7): GAGVSQSPRYKVTKRGQDVALRCDPISGHVSLYWYRQALGQGPEFLTYFNYEAQQDKSGLPNDRFSAERPEGSISTLTIQRTEQRDSAMYRCASSPRDDEQYFGPGTRLTVT.